The next 6 T cell receptor beta chains were all read from a single sample in a study of blood T cell repertoires in COVID-19. The assay was immunoSEQ multiplex PCR, and TCRdb's table has in-frame clones only and misses some. The table includes approximately 210,000 clones, 81% detected once. The sample comprised PBMCs or T cells enriched from blood (not recorded which). Every receptor here comes from a woman aged 45-59 years with acute COVID-19.

The rearrangement joins TRBV7-9 to TRBJ2-3; D uncertain. The germline V gene encodes CDR1 SEHNR and CDR2 FQNEAQ (reference sequence). Between the trimmed V and J ends, which lost 0 bases and 4 bases, there was a span of 11 bases. CDR3 length: 15 amino acids. CDR3 sequence reads: CASSLAESTADTQYF. DNA of the CDR3: TGTGCCAGCAGCTTAGCGGAGTCTACGGCAGATACGCAGTATTTT.

This chain links TRBV6-5 with TRBJ2-7, with 9 bases that match TRBD2. The CDR3 spans 15 residues. Germline CDR1 MNHEY, CDR2 SVGAGI. V lost 0 bases and J lost 6; bases outside the gene matches: 6. The CDR3 loop is CASSYSWGTSPEQYF. CDR3 bases: TGTGCCAGCAGTTACTCATGGGGGACTAGCCCCGAGCAGTACTTC.

This chain uses TRBV4-3 with TRBJ2-7; the match to TRBD1 covers 10 bases. CDR3 length: 16 residues. Germline CDR1 LGHNA, CDR2 YSLEER. The V segment lost 1 base and the J segment 5 bases; nucleotides outside the gene matches: 8. As DNA, the CDR3 is TGCGCCAGCAGCCAAGTTTTTAGGGGACAGGGGAACGAGCAGTACTTC. Translation: CASSQVFRGQGNEQYF.

This clone appeared many times. This chain uses TRBV27 with TRBJ1-6; 7 nucleotides line up with TRBD1. Germline CDR1 and CDR2: MNHEY and SMNVEV (reference sequence). The junction had 13 bases not matched to a gene; V was cut back by 0 bases and J by 5 bases. CDR3 length: 19 residues. The CDR3 reads CASSLSIFRDSPDNSPLHF. In nucleotides, the CDR3 is TGTGCCAGCAGTTTATCCATTTTTAGGGACAGTCCTGATAATTCACCCCTCCACTTT.

The V gene is TRBV3-1 (or the pseudogene TRBV3-2), the J gene TRBJ2-7, with D tentatively TRBD1 (6 bases). Germline-derived CDR1 and CDR2 are LGHDT and YNNKEL (reference sequence). The CDR3 totals 14 residues. Trimming cost V 3 bases and J 0 bases, with 9 bases left between them. The CDR3 DNA is TGTGCCAGCAGCCATTTCAGGGGCTCCTACGAGCAGTACTTC. It specifies CASSHFRGSYEQYF.

Here the CDR3 DNA reads TGCGCCAGCAGTGACGGGGATACTGAAGCTTTCTTT. It specifies CASSDGDTEAFF. The chain joins TRBV10-1 to TRBJ1-1, with unresolved D. The CDR3 loop spans 12 amino acids. Per germline, CDR1 WNHNN and CDR2 SYGVQD (reference sequence). V shed 3 bases and J shed 5 bases, with 7 bases lying between them.